This entry describes one T cell receptor (beta chain). The record originates from a study of blood T cell repertoires in COVID-19. Study background: Specimens from acute and convalescent COVID-19 originated in the United States, Italy and Spain. In each case, the material was cDNA or gDNA derived from T cells, B-cell-depleted T cells, or PBMCs.

Original methodology: Using reference gene primer amplification, nucleated cell counts were estimated. Sequenced by immunoSEQ multiplex PCR; TCRdb stores in-frame clones only, minus some. V and J calls and clone size follow that table, whereas D and trimming were derived from the DNA. This table holds 250,000 to 300,000 clones, approximately 86% found once. The TCR sequence derives from a woman aged 50 to 60 who had recovered from COVID-19. Sequenced: peripheral blood.

CDR3 DNA sequence: TGTGCCAGCAGCCAAGTAGCGGGAATCTCCTACAATGAGCAGTTCTTC. This codes for CASSQVAGISYNEQFF. This sequence joins TRBV7-8 and TRBJ2-1; 8 positions match TRBD2. CDR1 and CDR2 (germline): SGHVS, FQNEAQ. The CDR3 has 16 amino acids. Trimming cost V 5 bases and J 0 bases; bases outside gene matches: 6.